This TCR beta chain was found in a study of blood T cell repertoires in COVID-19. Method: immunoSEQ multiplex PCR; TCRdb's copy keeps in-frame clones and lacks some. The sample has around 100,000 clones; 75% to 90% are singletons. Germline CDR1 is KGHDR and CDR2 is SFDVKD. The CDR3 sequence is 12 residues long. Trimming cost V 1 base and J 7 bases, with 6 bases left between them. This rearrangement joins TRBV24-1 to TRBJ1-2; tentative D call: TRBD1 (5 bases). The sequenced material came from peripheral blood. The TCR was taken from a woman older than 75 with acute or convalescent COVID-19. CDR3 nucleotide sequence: TGTGCCACCAGTGATTTCGGGGGTGGCTACACCTTC. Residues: CATSDFGGGYTF.